Below are 5 T cell receptor beta chains sequenced from a single sample in a study of blood T cell repertoires in COVID-19. TCRdb keeps only in-frame clones here, not all; method: immunoSEQ multiplex PCR. This table holds approximately 210,000 clones, approximately 90% found once. The source material was peripheral blood. These TCRs come from a woman in her 40s who had recovered from COVID-19.

The V gene is TRBV4-3, the J gene TRBJ2-3, with 8 bases aligning to TRBD2. The V gene's germline CDR1 is LGHNA and CDR2 YSLEER. The CDR3 covers 14 residues. Trimming cost V 0 bases and J 6 bases; bases outside gene matches: 2. CDR3 region: CASSQDTGGDTQYF. DNA of the CDR3: TGCGCCAGCAGCCAAGACACGGGAGGGGATACGCAGTATTTT.

The rearrangement joins TRBV5-1 to TRBJ2-7, with 14 bases matching TRBD2. Germline CDR1 and CDR2: SGHRS and YFSETQ. The CDR3 runs 18 residues. The V segment lost 0 bases and the J segment 6 bases; nucleotides outside the gene matches: 11. The CDR3 coding sequence is TGCGCCAGCAGCTTGGCCAGGAGTCCGGGACTAGCGGGAGCCGAGCAGTACTTC. Translated: CASSLARSPGLAGAEQYF.

The J gene is TRBJ1-2, the V gene TRBV16, with TRBD1 matching 7 bases. CDR3 size: 15 residues. Losses at the gene ends were 4 bases for V and 7 bases for J; bases not matched to a gene: 12. Germline V lookup: CDR1 KGHSY, CDR2 FQNENV. The DNA of the CDR3 is TGTGCCAGCAGCCCCCAACTGGAGGGGGCCGGTGGCTACACCTTC. Protein: CASSPQLEGAGGYTF.

The rearrangement joins TRBV28 to TRBJ1-2, with 11 nucleotides matching TRBD1. Losses at the gene ends were 3 bases for V and 6 bases for J; bases not matched to a gene: 6. Per germline, CDR1 MDHEN and CDR2 SYDVKM. The CDR3 loop spans 15 amino acids. CDR3 sequence (DNA): TGTGCCAGCAGTTTGGGACAGGGGGGACGTAATGGCTACACCTTC. As protein: CASSLGQGGRNGYTF.

This rearrangement joins TRBV7-6 to TRBJ2-7; 12 bases are a match to TRBD2. Trimming cost V 5 bases and J 4 bases; bases outside gene matches: 6. The germline gives CDR1 SGHVS, CDR2 FNYEAQ. This CDR3 contains 15 residues. The CDR3 DNA sequence: TGTGCCAGCAGCCCCCTAGCGGGAGGGGAGTACGAGCAGTACTTC. Its translation is CASSPLAGGEYEQYF.